These 30 T cell receptor beta chains share one sample of origin, sequenced in a study of identical twins (dated by TCRdb to about 2016). Library preparation used 5' RACE. The instrument was an Illumina HiSeq 2000. TCRdb applied fastp at Q25 and MiXCR to the public reads, then kept only in-frame beta chains. Under each unique CDR3 protein, matching rows form one entry showing the most common genes and DNA. The sample table holds 1.5 million to 2 million distinct CDR3 sequences, of which roughly a third were seen once. The ten largest clones capture about 0.27% of the sample. Input material: cord blood. These receptor sequences come from a newborn girl in good health.

The table lists this clonotype with a few counts. The chain links TRBV7-9 to TRBJ2-1, with TRBD1 matching 7 bases. The length of the CDR3 is 13 residues. The germline V gene has CDR1 SEHNR and CDR2 FQNEAQ (reference sequence). J lost 2 bases, V lost 10 bases, and 5 bases had no gene match. The chain's CDR3 is CATDRVAYNEQFF. CDR3 bases: TGTGCCACCGACAGGGTGGCCTACAATGAGCAGTTCTTC.

This clonotype showed up just a few times. This chain connects TRBV20-1 to TRBJ2-7, with D perhaps being TRBD1 or TRBD2 (5 bases each). Germline loops: CDR1 DFQATT, CDR2 SNEGSKA (reference sequence). Trimming cost V 5 bases and J 2 bases, with 16 bases left between them. This CDR3 spans 14 amino acids. The CDR3: CSAEGLGATYEQYF. The DNA for the CDR3 is TGCAGTGCTGAGGGCCTAGGGGCCACCTACGAGCAGTACTTC.

In this sample, this clonotype turned up many times. The V call is TRBV25-1, the J call TRBJ1-2; D not certain. V dropped 0 bases and J dropped 3 bases, with 5 bases sitting between them. Germline CDR1 reads MGHDK; CDR2 reads SYGVNS. CDR3 size: 13 residues. As DNA, the CDR3 is TGTGCCAGCAGTGAATATGGGTACTATGGCTACACCTTC. Protein product: CASSEYGYYGYTF.

V usage is TRBV18 and J usage is TRBJ2-7; D might be TRBD1 (5 bases). With 2 bases removed from V and 0 bases from J, the gap between germline ends came to 14 bases. In germline, CDR1 is KGHSH, CDR2 LQKENI. The CDR3 spans 16 residues. For the CDR3, the DNA is TGTGCCAGCTCACCATTCGCGACCGACAGCTCCTACGAGCAGTACTTC. It encodes CASSPFATDSSYEQYF.

The chain uses TRBV12-5 and TRBJ2-1, with TRBD2 identical over 10 bases. The CDR3 extends over 17 amino acids. J gave up 5 bases and V 1 base, and 8 bases lay outside the gene matches. Germline V gene data show CDR1 as LGHNT and CDR2 as FRNRAP. The CDR3, as DNA: TGTGCTAGTGGTTTGGCCCGGACTAGCGGAATGAACAATGAGCAGTTCTTC. Its translation is CASGLARTSGMNNEQFF. The whole variable domain, filled in from reference TRBV12-5 and TRBJ2-1, reads DARVTQTPRHKVTEMGQEVTMRCQPILGHNTVFWYRQTMMQGLELLAYFRNRAPLDDSGMPKDRFSAEMPDATLATLKIQPSEPRDSAVYFCASGLARTSGMNNEQFFGPGTRLTVL.

The gene calls are TRBV6-5 and TRBJ2-1; D is possibly TRBD2 (5 bases). Trimming took off 0 bases at V and 2 bases at J, with 8 bases between the two ends. The CDR3 is made up of 15 amino acids. Germline loops: CDR1 MNHEY, CDR2 SVGAGI. The CDR3 protein is CASSYSEATYNEQFF. The CDR3 DNA is TGTGCCAGCAGTTACTCGGAGGCGACCTACAATGAGCAGTTCTTC.

The chain employs TRBV10-3 and TRBJ2-1, with 9 bases that match TRBD2. The DNA end is more similar to TRBJ2-7, so the J call may be wrong. The germline CDR1 and CDR2 sequences are ENHRY and SYGVKD. The length of the CDR3 is 15 residues. This CDR3 reads CAANRGTSSYNEQYF. CDR3 sequence (DNA): TGTGCCGCCAATCGAGGGACTAGCTCCTACAATGAGCAGTACTTC.

The rearrangement links TRBV6-5 to TRBJ2-5; 8 bases agree with TRBD2. V lost 4 bases and J lost 1; bases outside the gene matches: 14. The CDR3 has 18 residues. The germline CDR1 and CDR2 sequences are MNHEY and SVGAGI. The CDR3 DNA sequence: TGTGCCAGCAGTTGGGGGTATATGACGGGAGGGCCCCAAGAGACCCAGTACTTC. Protein sequence: CASSWGYMTGGPQETQYF.

For the CDR3, the DNA is TGCGCCAGCAGCCGAAAAAGTGATGGCTACACCTTC. Amino acid sequence: CASSRKSDGYTF. This sequence joins TRBV5-1 and TRBJ1-2; D not resolved. This CDR3 comprises 12 residues. V shed 4 bases and J shed 6 bases, with 10 bases lying between them. In germline, CDR1 is SGHRS, CDR2 YFSETQ.

In its sample, this clonotype was seen a few times. The chain uses TRBV6-7 and TRBJ2-7; D is undetermined. TRBV6-7 qualifies as an ORF whose function is uncertain. The CDR3 is made up of 15 amino acids. V lost 4 bases and J 0 bases, leaving 13 bases between the germline ends. The CDR3 here is CASSSVARSSYEQYF. CDR3 nucleotide sequence: TGTGCCAGCAGTTCCGTGGCCCGGAGCTCCTACGAGCAGTACTTC.

This chain uses TRBV29-1 with TRBJ2-7, with unresolved D. Germline V gene data show CDR1 as SQVTM and CDR2 as ANQGSEA. The V end lost 2 bases, the J end lost 5 bases, and 22 bases lay between the germline ends. This CDR3 comprises 16 residues. The CDR3 spells CSVEHNNPYCVDEQYF. The CDR3 DNA reads TGCAGCGTTGAACATAACAACCCCTACTGCGTGGACGAGCAGTACTTC.

Only a few counts were recorded for this clonotype. This rearrangement joins TRBV3-1 to TRBJ2-7, with TRBD2 as a possible D gene (6 bases). Germline loops: CDR1 LGHDT, CDR2 YNNKEL (reference sequence). Trimming took off 0 bases at V and 3 bases at J, with 12 bases between the two ends. The CDR3 is made up of 15 amino acids. The CDR3 sequence is CASSQEGLTSYEQYF. CDR3 bases: TGTGCCAGCAGCCAAGAAGGACTGACTAGCTACGAGCAGTACTTC.

The rearrangement joins TRBV5-5 to TRBJ2-1, with a weak D call TRBD1 (6 bases). The germline V gene has CDR1 SGHKS and CDR2 YYEKEE (reference sequence). The CDR3 is 12 residues long. Trimming removed 3 bases from V and 9 bases from J, with 10 bases in between. CDR3 coding DNA: TGTGCCAGCAGCTCAGGGGTTGGTGAGCAGTTCTTC. It yields the protein CASSSGVGEQFF.

The chain recombines TRBV10-3 with TRBJ1-2, with D maybe TRBD1 (6 bases). CDR3 length: 18 residues. The germline gives CDR1 ENHRY, CDR2 SYGVKD. V gave up 1 base and J gave up 6 bases, with 24 bases separating them. CDR3 sequence: CAISELGARAGNSDGYTF. The DNA for the CDR3 is TGTGCCATCAGTGAGTTGGGGGCACGGGCAGGGAATTCGGATGGCTACACCTTC.

This clonotype has only one observation. The junction does not match germline at one end; this may be a read error. The CDR3 sequence is CASSSFTRYRASTDMQYF. The CDR3 DNA reads TGTGCCAGCAGCTCCTTTACGCGGTACAGGGCTAGCACAGATATGCAGTATTTT. The rearrangement joins TRBV12-3 or TRBV12-4 to TRBJ2-3, with D possibly matching TRBD1 (6 bases). The CDR3 is 18 amino acids.

The chain employs TRBV12-3 or TRBV12-4 and TRBJ1-5; 10 bases are a match to TRBD1. The CDR3 extends over 16 amino acids. V was pared by 5 bases and J by 4 bases, with 8 bases of the junction left unmatched. This CDR3 reads CASSLGTGALNQPQHF. CDR3 sequence (DNA): TGTGCCAGCAGTCTGGGGACAGGGGCCCTAAATCAGCCCCAGCATTTT.

The sample holds a few counts of this clonotype. J is TRBJ1-3 and V is TRBV28; D gene uncertain. The V and J ends lost 3 bases and 0 bases respectively, with 9 bases between them. The V gene's germline CDR1 is MDHEN and CDR2 SYDVKM. This CDR3 region has 15 residues. Written as DNA, the CDR3 is TGTGCCAGCAGTTTGGGCTTAAGCTCTGGAAACACCATATATTTT. Amino acids: CASSLGLSSGNTIYF. The variable domain in full, completed from reference TRBV28 and TRBJ1-3, reads DVKVTQSSRYLVKRTGEKVFLECVQDMDHENMFWYRQDPGLGLRLIYFSYDVKMKEKGDIPEGYSVSREKKERFSLILESASTNQTSMYLCASSLGLSSGNTIYFGEGSWLTVV.

This clonotype was counted only a few times. The V gene is TRBV2, the J gene TRBJ2-1; 8 bases are a match to TRBD2. Losses at the gene ends were 7 bases for V and 3 bases for J; bases not matched to a gene: 8. This CDR3 spans 15 amino acids. From germline, CDR1 is SNHLY and CDR2 FYNNEI. CDR3 in amino acids: CASTMAGGNYNEQFF. The CDR3 coding sequence is TGTGCCAGCACCATGGCGGGGGGTAACTACAATGAGCAGTTCTTC.

This clonotype was seen once. The chain has TRBV5-1 and TRBJ1-6; TRBD1 matches 9 bases. V lost 4 bases to trimming and J lost 7 bases; unmatched junction nucleotides: 15. This CDR3 region has 18 residues. CDR1 is SGHRS, CDR2 YFSETQ, per germline. The CDR3 here is CASSPAGTGTVENSPLHF. The CDR3 DNA reads as TGCGCCAGCAGCCCCGCCGGGACAGGGACAGTTGAGAATTCACCCCTCCACTTT.

This clonotype was seen a handful of times. The rearrangement links TRBV6-6 to TRBJ2-1, with TRBD2 matching 8 bases. V trimming: 2 bases; J trimming: 5 bases; junction bases outside the gene matches: 5. The CDR3 totals 15 residues. Per the germline V gene, CDR1 is MNHNY and CDR2 is SVGAGI (reference sequence). CDR3 bases: TGTGCCAGCAGTTACAGGGCGGGGGGAGACAATGAGCAGTTCTTC. Translation gives CASSYRAGGDNEQFF.

The chain couples TRBV6-2 or TRBV6-3 to TRBJ1-1; 7 nucleotides agree with TRBD1. The CDR3 sequence is 16 residues long. Germline V gene data show CDR1 as MNHEY and CDR2 as SVGEGT. V lost 2 bases, J lost 1 base, and 7 bases stayed unmatched. This CDR3 reads CASSYAEGAKNTEAFF. In DNA, the CDR3 is TGTGCCAGCAGTTACGCGGAGGGGGCGAAGAACACTGAAGCTTTCTTT.

This clonotype was picked up a small number of times. This chain joins TRBV2 and TRBJ1-4; 10 nucleotides agree with TRBD1. The V gene's germline CDR1 is SNHLY and CDR2 FYNNEI. The J segment lost 6 bases and the V segment lost 4 bases, leaving 2 bases of the junction unmatched. This CDR3 spans 14 amino acids. This CDR3 reads CASSGGTGDEKLFF. The CDR3 region has the DNA TGTGCCAGCAGTGGGGGGACAGGGGATGAAAAACTGTTTTTT.

The V call is TRBV29-1, the J call TRBJ2-1; D is unresolved. Per the germline V gene, CDR1 is SQVTM and CDR2 is ANQGSEA. This CDR3 region has 15 residues. Trimming left V 4 bases short and J 4 bases short, with 17 bases between. CDR3 sequence (DNA): TGCAGCGTTGGGCAGCGAGTTGCCCGTTACAATGAGCAGTTCTTC. This sequence encodes CSVGQRVARYNEQFF.

The table lists this clonotype with many counts. The chain is built from TRBV20-1 and TRBJ2-1; D not resolved. The CDR3 length is 14 residues. Per the germline V gene, CDR1 is DFQATT and CDR2 is SNEGSKA (reference sequence). V lost 3 bases and J lost 4, with 13 bases in between. CDR3 sequence: CSARIQALYNEQFF. Here the CDR3 DNA reads TGCAGTGCTAGGATACAAGCCTTATACAATGAGCAGTTCTTC.

This clonotype was found a few times. V gene TRBV5-6 combines with J gene TRBJ2-4; 9 nucleotides line up with TRBD2. Germline V gene sequence: CDR1 SGHDT, CDR2 YYEEEE. After removal of 2 bases from V and 6 bases from J, the junction contained 9 bases not matched to a gene. The CDR3 is 16 amino acids. The CDR3 reads CASSFLGLAIGNIQYF. CDR3 DNA: TGTGCCAGCAGCTTCTTGGGACTAGCTATCGGAAACATTCAGTACTTC.

This clonotype was observed a few times. The chain recombines TRBV7-2 with TRBJ2-3; 14 bases are shared with TRBD2. From germline, CDR1 is SGHTA and CDR2 FQGNSA. CDR3 length equals 17 residues. V shed 7 bases, J shed 8 bases, and the junction held 14 bases outside the gene matches. The CDR3 bases are TGTGCCAGCACAAGATCCGAGGGACTAGCGGGAGCGGGTACGCAGTATTTT. Its protein is CASTRSEGLAGAGTQYF.

This clonotype came up a few times. This rearrangement joins TRBV7-6 to TRBJ1-1; D gene unclear. This CDR3 has 15 amino acids. Germline loops: CDR1 SGHVS, CDR2 FNYEAQ. V was pared by 2 bases and J by 0 bases, with 10 bases between. CDR3 residues: CASSLWGGVNTEAFF. The CDR3 bases are TGTGCCAGCAGCTTATGGGGAGGCGTGAACACTGAAGCTTTCTTT.

V is TRBV29-1 and J is TRBJ2-7; TRBD1 matches 10 bases. This CDR3 comprises 15 residues. V lost 4 bases to trimming and J lost 7 bases; unmatched junction nucleotides: 13. CDR1 is SQVTM and CDR2 is ANQGSEA in the germline V gene. This chain's CDR3 is CSVVGFGDRGNEQYF. The CDR3 DNA is TGCAGCGTTGTGGGGTTTGGGGACAGGGGCAATGAGCAGTACTTC.

In this sample, this clonotype turned up a few times. A far bigger clonotype differs at one base, so this is likely a read error. This chain uses TRBV28 with TRBJ2-7, with D perhaps matching TRBD2 (6 bases). Germline V gives CDR1 MDHEN, CDR2 SYDVKM. This CDR3 has 13 amino acids. The CDR3 reads CANSFGSSYEQYF. The DNA for the CDR3 is TGTGCCAACAGTTTCGGGAGCTCCTACGAGCAGTACTTC.

The chain couples TRBV11-2 to TRBJ1-4, with D perhaps matching TRBD1 (5 bases). The CDR3 spans 14 residues. Trimming removed 0 bases from V and 10 bases from J, with 12 bases in between. Germline V gene data show CDR1 as SGHAT and CDR2 as FQNNGV. CDR3 loop: CASSLDGFGGKLFF. The CDR3 DNA follows: TGTGCCAGCAGCTTAGACGGTTTTGGGGGAAAACTGTTTTTT.